Listed below are T cell receptor beta chains from one sample, sequenced in a study of shared clonotypes between healthy human individuals. Generated by immunoSEQ multiplex PCR, the TCRdb table keeps only in-frame clones and is missing some. The sample lists 650,000 to 800,000 clones, approximately 90% seen once, with 24% in the top ten. The source material was naive CD8+ T cells sorted from blood. These receptors originate from a man aged 25 to 45 in good health. The CDR3 runs from the conserved cysteine through the conserved F or W. Fields, in order: D gene, J gene, clone size, V gene, CDR3 DNA, CDR3 protein. The D gene is left open where the match is weak. Clone sizes are given selectively: once, few, many, or a class where the clone is expanded.

>NA|TRBJ2-7|NA|TRBV6-6
TGTGCCAGCGGGGAATACGAGCAGTACTTC
CASGEYEQYF
>TRBD1|TRBJ2-7|NA|TRBV2
TGTGCCAGCAGTGAGGCAGGGGGCGGGTACGAGCAGTACTTC
CASSEAGGGYEQYF
>NA|TRBJ2-7|NA|TRBV27
TGTGCCAGCAGTTTAGCGGCGACGGCCACCTACGAGCAGTACTTC
CASSLAATATYEQYF
>TRBD2|TRBJ2-1|NA|TRBV29-1
TGCAGCGTTGAAGGGCTGGCTAGCGGGAGTGCCCGCTCCTACAATGAGCAGTTCTTC
CSVEGLASGSARSYNEQFF
>NA|TRBJ1-4|NA|TRBV9
TGTGCCAGCGGCCGAAATGAAAAACTGTTTTTT
CASGRNEKLFF
>NA|TRBJ1-2|NA|TRBV29-1
TGCAGCGTTGACCGCGATCAGGAGGGTAACTATGGCTACACCTTC
CSVDRDQEGNYGYTF
>NA|TRBJ2-5|NA|TRBV19
TGTGCCAGCACACTTCGAAACCGGGACCCCGGTATTTGGACCCAGTACTTC
CASTLRNRDPGIWTQYF
>TRBD2|TRBJ2-1|NA|TRBV6-6
TGTGCCAGCACTCCCGCCGGGACTAGCCTTCATGAGCAGTTCTTC
CASTPAGTSLHEQFF
>NA|TRBJ2-1|NA|TRBV7-9
TGTGCCAGCAGCTCAAACCCCCTAGAGCAGTTCTTC
CASSSNPLEQFF
>NA|TRBJ2-7|few|TRBV27
TGTGCCAGCAGTCCCATGGGAGTGGGGGCCGACGAGCAGTACTTC
CASSPMGVGADEQYF
>NA|TRBJ2-7|NA|TRBV27
TGTGCCAGCAGTAGCGGGTACGAGCAGTACTTC
CASSSGYEQYF
>NA|TRBJ1-2|NA|TRBV6-5
TGTGCCAGCTGGGGATTAACCAACTATGGCTACACCTTC
CASWGLTNYGYTF
>TRBD1|TRBJ2-6|NA|TRBV13
TGTGCCAGCAGCCCGGGACAGGGGACAGCTGGGGCCAACGTCCTGACTTTC
CASSPGQGTAGANVLTF
>NA|TRBJ2-7|once|TRBV6-1
TGTGCCAGCAGTGGGGCAGGCTGGCCCTTGGAGCAGTACTTC
CASSGAGWPLEQYF
>NA|TRBJ1-5|NA|TRBV10-1
TGCGCCAGCACTTACCCAACAGGGCCTGCTAGCAATCAGCCCCAGCATTTT
CASTYPTGPASNQPQHF
>NA|TRBJ2-4|NA|TRBV7-9
TGTGCCAGCAGCTCCCCGGCTATAGCCAAAAACATTCAGTACTTC
CASSSPAIAKNIQYF
>NA|TRBJ1-2|NA|TRBV6-5
TGTGCCAGCAGTTATTCCCCACAGGGCAGAAACTATGGCTACACCTTC
CASSYSPQGRNYGYTF
>NA|TRBJ2-7|NA|TRBV25-1
TGTGCCAGCAGTGACGTCCCTGGAACAGGACCCTACGAGCAGTACTTC
CASSDVPGTGPYEQYF
>TRBD2|TRBJ2-3|NA|TRBV27
TGTGCCAGCAGTTTATGGGGACTACCCACAGATACGCAGTATTTT
CASSLWGLPTDTQYF
>NA|TRBJ2-7|NA|TRBV4-3
TGCGCCAGCAGCCAAGATCTCACCGAGATACAGGGTCGCGGCTACGAGCAGTACTTC
CASSQDLTEIQGRGYEQYF
>TRBD1|TRBJ2-2|NA|TRBV15
TGTGCCACCAGCCCGGACAGGGCTAACACCGGGGAGCTGTTTTTT
CATSPDRANTGELFF
>NA|TRBJ2-2|NA|TRBV4-1
TGCGCCAGCAGCCAAATTGCCAGGGCGCAATTCGGGGAGCTGTTTTTT
CASSQIARAQFGELFF
>TRBD2|TRBJ2-2|NA|TRBV13
TGTGCCAGCAGCTTCTATTCCACTAGCGGGAGGGCCTTGGCCGGGGAGCTGTTTTTT
CASSFYSTSGRALAGELFF
>TRBD2|TRBJ2-7|NA|TRBV6-6
TGTGCCAGCAGACCCGTGACTAGCGGGACGTCCGAGCAGTACTTC
CASRPVTSGTSEQYF
>TRBD2|TRBJ2-3|NA|TRBV2
TGTGCCAGCAGTTGGCAACACGAGCGGGGGGTCACAGATACGCAGTATTTT
CASSWQHERGVTDTQYF
>NA|TRBJ2-2|NA|TRBV19
TGTGCCAGTAGTGCCGGGGTGTCGGGGGAGCTGTTTTTT
CASSAGVSGELFF
>NA|TRBJ2-1|NA|TRBV6-6
TGTGCCAGCAGCCCCTTGGACCTGGGCTACAATGAGCAGTTCTTC
CASSPLDLGYNEQFF
>TRBD2|TRBJ2-7|NA|TRBV28
TGTGCCAGCAGGGGAGCGGGATCCTTTGAGGAGCAGTACTTC
CASRGAGSFEEQYF
>NA|TRBJ2-7|NA|TRBV29-1
TGCAGCGTTGAAGGGGAGTCCTACGAGCAGTACTTC
CSVEGESYEQYF
>NA|TRBJ2-3|NA|TRBV2
TGTGCCAGCAGTGAACCCCCGGGAACATACGCAGATACGCAGTATTTT
CASSEPPGTYADTQYF
>NA|TRBJ2-1|NA|TRBV15
TGTGCCACCAGCCCAGACTATTATGAGCAGTTCTTC
CATSPDYYEQFF
>TRBD1|TRBJ2-5|NA|TRBV14
TGTGCCAGCAGCCCCAGGACAGGGCCCGGGGAGACCCAGTACTTC
CASSPRTGPGETQYF
>TRBD2|TRBJ2-7|NA|TRBV7-8
TGTGCCAGCAGCATTCTAGCGGGACCCTACTACGAGCAGTACTTC
CASSILAGPYYEQYF
>NA|TRBJ1-5|NA|TRBV21-1
TGTGCCAGCAGCAAAAAGGCAAACAGGGTCGCCTTCCTGGTTCAGCCCCAGCATTTT
CASSKKANRVAFLVQPQHF
>TRBD2|TRBJ2-7|NA|TRBV7-8
TGTGCCAGCAGCCCACGGGGGGGGTACGAGCAGTACTTC
CASSPRGGYEQYF
>NA|TRBJ1-4|NA|TRBV27
TGTGCCAGCAGACCTCAACAGGGATATAATGAAAAACTGTTTTTT
CASRPQQGYNEKLFF
>NA|TRBJ1-2|NA|TRBV20-1
TGCAGTGCTAGAGACGGCTCAAGCTTCACCTTC
CSARDGSSFTF
>NA|TRBJ2-1|NA|TRBV27
TGTGCCAGCAGCCCATGGCAGGCCGCCTACAATGAGCAGTTCTTC
CASSPWQAAYNEQFF
>NA|TRBJ2-1|once|TRBV12-1
TGTGCCAGCAGCCCTGAAGGGTTCACTGAGCAGTTCTTC
CASSPEGFTEQFF
>NA|TRBJ1-5|NA|TRBV6-1
TGTGCCAGCAGTGAAGCGTTCGGGGGCTCGAATCAGCCCCAGCATTTT
CASSEAFGGSNQPQHF
>TRBD2|TRBJ2-5|NA|TRBV27
TGTGCCAGCACCAACTTAGCGGGACCCGGGGCCCAAGAGACCCAGTACTTC
CASTNLAGPGAQETQYF
>NA|TRBJ1-2|once|TRBV9
TGTGCCAGCAGCGTAGCGGCAGGGGAGGGTGGCTACACCTTC
CASSVAAGEGGYTF